The entry that follows covers one TCR beta chain sequence. There were no recent acute infections or vaccinations among the donors, who were healthy HIV-negative adults. Each donor was a Caucasian adult residing in Nashville, Tennessee. Into CD45RA+ naive and CD45RA-negative memory subsets, the CD4+ cells were split. As processed by the authors: Filtering of immunoSEQ junctional sequences could not match full-length read filtering. Assay used: immunoSEQ multiplex PCR; TCRdb lists only in-frame clones, some missing. V and J calls and clone size come straight from that table; D and trimming were deduced from the DNA. The data contain more than 2,000,000 clones, around nine tenths of them seen just once; the ten biggest clones take up around 0.14%. These data belong to a study of shared clonotypes between healthy human individuals. Germline CDR1 reads KGHSH; CDR2 reads LQKENI. The CDR3 spans 19 residues. Trimming cost V 4 bases and J 2 bases; bases outside gene matches: 15.

The J gene is TRBJ2-5, the V gene TRBV18; TRBD2 matches 11 bases. The specimen sequenced was naive CD4+ T cells sorted from blood. Indicated subset: CD45RA+ positively selected. The sequence was collected from a man aged 18 to 30 in good health. The CDR3, as DNA: TGTGCCAGCTCACAACGTCGGAAGCTAGCGGGAGGAATACAAGAGACCCAGTACTTC. This codes for CASSQRRKLAGGIQETQYF.